This TCR beta chain was identified during a study of cytomegalovirus exposure and HLA in healthy donors. Germline V gene lookup returns CDR1 LNHDA and CDR2 SQIVND (reference sequence). This CDR3 is 14 amino acids long. V lost 4 bases and J lost 6; bases outside the gene matches: 9. The table lists this clone with a count of one. What it recognizes is unknown. TCRdb keeps only in-frame clones here, not all; method: immunoSEQ multiplex PCR. This table has almost 200,000 clones, 80% to 85% appearing once. Study-wide findings and caveats: Reports credit the classifier with highly specific, highly sensitive diagnosis of cytomegalovirus status. The study labeled 150 to 200 TCR beta chains cytomegalovirus-associated.

Sequenced: PBMCs. This TCR was sampled from a woman between 25 and 40 years old in good health and CMV-seronegative. V and J are TRBV19 and TRBJ2-7; TRBD2 aligns across 7 bases. The CDR3 region is CASSKDSGRPEQYF. CDR3 in DNA: TGTGCCAGTAGTAAGGACTCCGGGAGGCCCGAGCAGTACTTC.